Shown below are 16 T cell receptor beta chains from a single sample sequenced in a study of T cells in Graves' hyperthyroidism and ophthalmopathy. Regions amplified from RNA transcripts were the TCR beta CDR3 regions. TCR CDR3 underwent first-round RT-PCR with the HTBI primer set. One entry per CDR3 protein results from TCRdb running MiXCR on the multiplex PCR reads. The data hold about 570,000 distinct CDR3 sequences, with 46% observed a single time. Sequencing input: peripheral blood or thyroid tissue (not recorded which). The receptor source for this set is an adult woman with Graves' disease, either hyperthyroidism or ophthalmopathy (not recorded which).

J is TRBJ1-5 and V is TRBV20-1; no definite D call. The CDR3 has 16 amino acids. Trimming pared 0 bases from V and 0 bases from J, leaving 12 bases between. The germline V gene has CDR1 DFQATT and CDR2 SNEGSKA (reference sequence). The CDR3, as DNA: TGCAGTGCTAGAGAAAGCGGGTCCCTTAGCAATCAGCCCCAGCATTTT. Amino acids: CSARESGSLSNQPQHF.

The rearrangement uses TRBV19 and TRBJ2-6; no definite D call. The germline V gene encodes CDR1 LNHDA and CDR2 SQIVND (reference sequence). The V and J ends lost 3 bases and 4 bases respectively, with 10 bases between them. The CDR3 covers 15 residues. CDR3 nucleotide sequence: TGTGCCAGTAGTATCGACCGGACCGGGGCCAACGTCCTGACTTTC. Its translation: CASSIDRTGANVLTF. The variable domain in full, completed from reference TRBV19 and TRBJ2-6, reads DGGITQSPKYLFRKEGQNVTLSCEQNLNHDAMYWYRQDPGQGLRLIYYSQIVNDFQKGDIAEGYSVSREKKESFPLTVTSAQKNPTAFYLCASSIDRTGANVLTFGAGSRLTVL.

This clonotype occurred many times. The rearrangement joins TRBV12-3 or TRBV12-4 to TRBJ1-1; D unclear. The ends were cut back, 6 bases at V and 6 bases at J, with 20 bases in the middle. This CDR3 comprises 15 residues. The DNA of the CDR3 is TGTGCCAGCAGACGGGAGGGCGGTCTCTTCTCTGAAGCTTTCTTT. Translating it yields CASRREGGLFSEAFF.

The chain links TRBV2 to TRBJ2-7; possible D gene TRBD1, 6 bases. CDR3 size: 14 residues. Germline V lookup: CDR1 SNHLY, CDR2 FYNNEI. The ends were cut back, 5 bases at V and 7 bases at J, with 18 bases in the middle. CDR3 loop: CASSFGQLTGEQYF. CDR3 DNA: TGTGCCAGCAGTTTCGGACAGCTGACCGGGGAGCAGTACTTC.

This clonotype was detected ten times or more. The chain uses TRBV11-2 and TRBJ2-7; the D is unclear. Germline-derived CDR1 and CDR2 are SGHAT and FQNNGV. Trimming left V 3 bases short and J 2 bases short, with 11 bases between. CDR3 length: 14 amino acids. CDR3 loop: CASSLAGLPYEQYF. The CDR3 DNA reads TGTGCCAGCAGCTTGGCAGGCCTACCCTACGAGCAGTACTTC.

The table lists this clonotype with many counts. The chain joins TRBV20-1 to TRBJ2-5, with 7 positions matching TRBD1. The CDR3 is 16 amino acids. CDR1 DFQATT and CDR2 SNEGSKA come from the germline V gene (reference sequence). After removal of 2 bases from V and 1 base from J, the junction contained 10 bases not matched to a gene. The CDR3 loop is CSARFFDRQGQETQYF. CDR3 DNA sequence: TGCAGTGCTAGATTCTTCGACAGACAGGGCCAAGAGACCCAGTACTTC.

The gene calls are TRBV15 and TRBJ1-4, with D perhaps matching TRBD1 (5 bases). This CDR3 is 19 amino acids long. Germline CDR1 reads LNHNV; CDR2 reads YYDKDF (reference sequence). The V and J ends lost 1 base and 0 bases respectively, with 18 bases between them. As DNA, the CDR3 is TGTGCCACCAGCAGAGTTGTTCTGGGGGTAACTGCAACTAATGAAAAACTGTTTTTT. Translated, it gives CATSRVVLGVTATNEKLFF.

This clonotype occurred many times. CDR3 amino acids: CASSPGYSGANVLTF. CDR3 DNA sequence: TGTGCCAGCAGTCCAGGGTACTCTGGGGCCAACGTCCTGACTTTC. The V and J genes are TRBV12-3 or TRBV12-4 and TRBJ2-6, with D maybe TRBD1 (5 bases). Trimming cost V 5 bases and J 0 bases, with 8 bases left between them. The CDR3 is made up of 15 amino acids.

This sequence joins TRBV7-9 and TRBJ1-1; no firm D call. V gave up 5 bases and J gave up 2 bases, with 6 bases separating them. The CDR3 length is 12 residues. Germline CDR1 SEHNR, CDR2 FQNEAQ (reference sequence). The CDR3 protein is CASSKQNTEAFF. DNA for the CDR3: TGTGCCAGCAGCAAACAAAACACTGAAGCTTTCTTT.

This chain uses TRBV6-4 with TRBJ2-2, with D unresolved. The CDR3 totals 13 residues. From germline, CDR1 is MRHNA and CDR2 SNTAGT. V gave up 8 bases and J gave up 4 bases, with 11 bases separating them. CDR3 in DNA: TGTGCCAGCGGCGCGGACGCCACCGGGGAGCTGTTTTTT. This codes for CASGADATGELFF.

This rearrangement joins TRBV24-1 to TRBJ2-5, with 8 bases fitting TRBD2. The CDR3 covers 18 residues. The germline V gene has CDR1 KGHDR and CDR2 SFDVKD. The J segment lost 6 bases and the V segment lost 4 bases, leaving 18 bases of the junction unmatched. DNA of the CDR3: TGTGCCACCAGTGACCCGGGGGGGTCGACAGGCCCTCCGAAGACCCAGTACTTC. This gives the protein CATSDPGGSTGPPKTQYF.

This clonotype was detected only a few times. The chain uses TRBV24-1 and TRBJ2-3; 7 bases are shared with TRBD1. V lost 4 bases and J lost 5; bases outside the gene matches: 5. This CDR3 comprises 14 residues. Germline V gene sequence: CDR1 KGHDR, CDR2 SFDVKD. The CDR3 loop reads CATSEGYRGDTQYF. The CDR3 DNA is TGTGCCACCAGTGAGGGATACAGGGGAGATACGCAGTATTTT.

The chain has TRBV9 and TRBJ1-3; D uncertain. Germline loops: CDR1 SGDLS, CDR2 YYNGEE. V was shortened by 3 bases and J by 1 base, with 11 bases between the two germline ends. The CDR3 length is 15 residues. CDR3 nucleotide sequence: TGTGCCAGCAGCGAAATGGGAGGTTCTGGAAACACCATATATTTT. Amino acid sequence: CASSEMGGSGNTIYF.

The table lists this clonotype with a few counts. V is TRBV7-9 and J is TRBJ2-7; 9 bases match TRBD2. The junction had 6 bases not matched to a gene; V was cut back by 3 bases and J by 3 bases. In germline, CDR1 is SEHNR, CDR2 FQNEAQ (reference sequence). This CDR3 has 15 amino acids. The CDR3 protein is CASSLSGGSIYEQYF. The CDR3 DNA sequence: TGTGCCAGCAGCTTGAGCGGGGGGTCCATCTACGAGCAGTACTTC.

This clonotype was picked up many times. This rearrangement joins TRBV7-6 to TRBJ1-1; TRBD1 agrees at 8 bases. Germline V lookup: CDR1 SGHVS, CDR2 FNYEAQ. After removal of 4 bases from V and 1 base from J, the junction contained 5 bases not matched to a gene. CDR3 length: 15 residues. In DNA form, the CDR3 reads TGTGCCAGCAGCTCCCTCACAGGGGGGAACACTGAAGCTTTCTTT. Translated: CASSSLTGGNTEAFF.

V and J are TRBV24-1 and TRBJ1-5, with 7 bases lining up with TRBD1. CDR1 KGHDR and CDR2 SFDVKD come from the germline V gene. V shed 4 bases and J 3 bases; nucleotides not matched to a gene: 8. This CDR3 has 16 amino acids. CDR3 sequence reads: CATSDSGQENNQPQHF. For the CDR3, the DNA is TGTGCCACCAGTGACTCCGGACAGGAGAACAATCAGCCCCAGCATTTT.